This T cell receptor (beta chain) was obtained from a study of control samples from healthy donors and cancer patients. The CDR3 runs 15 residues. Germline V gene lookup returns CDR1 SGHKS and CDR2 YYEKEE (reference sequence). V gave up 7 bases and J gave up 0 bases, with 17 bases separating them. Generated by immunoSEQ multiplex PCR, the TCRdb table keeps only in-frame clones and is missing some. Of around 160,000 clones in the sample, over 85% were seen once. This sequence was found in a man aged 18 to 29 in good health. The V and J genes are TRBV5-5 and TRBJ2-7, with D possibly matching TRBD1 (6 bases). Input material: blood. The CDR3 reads CASGLQGFPSYEQYF. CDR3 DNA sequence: TGTGCCAGCGGACTTCAGGGGTTCCCCTCCTACGAGCAGTACTTC.